The 27 T cell receptor beta chains presented below share a single source sample, sequenced in a study of PD-1 blockade in classical Hodgkin lymphoma. Here immunoSEQ multiplex PCR was the method, and the copy in TCRdb shows in-frame clones only, minus some. Here the sample spans 100,000 or so clones, around nine tenths being singletons. The time point: cycle 4 day 1 (C4D1), after less than 7 weeks of nivolumab. All patients experienced relapse after autologous stem cell transplantation, and brentuximab vedotin exposure was variable. This sample comprised peripheral blood mononuclear cells (PBMCs), obtained before the fourth cycle of nivolumab. Receptor source: a human donor with classical Hodgkin lymphoma.

This clone was observed once. J is TRBJ2-7 and V is TRBV7-2; D unresolved. Germline V gene lookup returns CDR1 SGHTA and CDR2 FQGNSA. The CDR3 extends over 14 amino acids. With 1 base removed from V and 0 bases from J, the gap between germline ends came to 7 bases. The CDR3 reads CASSLVFRSYEQYF. CDR3 bases: TGTGCCAGCAGCTTAGTTTTCCGCTCCTACGAGCAGTACTTC. Filled out from reference TRBV7-2 and TRBJ2-7, the complete variable domain reads GAGVSQSPSNKVTEKGKDVELRCDPISGHTALYWYRQSLGQGLEFLIYFQGNSAPDKSGLPSDRFSAERTGGSVSTLTIQRTQQEDSAVYLCASSLVFRSYEQYFGPGTRLTVT.

This CDR3 reads CASSLETGTYEQYF. In DNA, the CDR3 is TGTGCCAGCAGCTTAGAAACCGGGACCTACGAGCAGTACTTC. The V call is TRBV7-6, the J call TRBJ2-7, with a possible D match to TRBD2 (5 bases). Trimming stripped 1 base from V and 2 bases from J, with 9 bases between. The CDR3 consists of 14 residues. CDR1 is SGHVS, CDR2 FNYEAQ, per germline.

This clone was detected only once. V and J are TRBV18 and TRBJ2-4, with D possibly matching TRBD1 (5 bases). The V and J ends lost 4 bases and 0 bases respectively, with 16 bases between them. The CDR3 loop spans 17 amino acids. CDR1 KGHSH and CDR2 LQKENI come from the germline V gene. Written as DNA, the CDR3 is TGTGCCAGCTCACTGGCAGGGTCCCAACTAGCCAAAAACATTCAGTACTTC. Translation gives CASSLAGSQLAKNIQYF.

V gene TRBV11-2 combines with J gene TRBJ2-7; D perhaps matches TRBD1 (6 bases). The CDR3 consists of 14 residues. Trimming shortened V by 4 bases and J by 6 bases, and 16 bases separated the two germline ends. Germline loops: CDR1 SGHAT, CDR2 FQNNGV. For the CDR3, the DNA is TGTGCCAGCAGCTGGGGTCGAACAGGGAGCGAGCAGTACTTC. This translates into CASSWGRTGSEQYF.

This chain links TRBV10-2 with TRBJ2-1; D is ambiguous. CDR1 and CDR2 from the germline V gene are WSHSY and SAAADI. This CDR3 comprises 17 residues. Trimming shortened V by 1 base and J by 2 bases, and 15 bases separated the two germline ends. CDR3 coding DNA: TGCGCCAGCAGTGAGTTCGGCACCGTCCCCCCCTACAATGAGCAGTTCTTC. Its protein is CASSEFGTVPPYNEQFF.

This clone was counted only a few times. The chain carries TRBV10-3 and TRBJ1-2; D remains unclear. V lost 2 bases and J lost 4, with 11 bases in between. Germline CDR1 is ENHRY and CDR2 is SYGVKD. This CDR3 is built from 14 residues. The CDR3 sequence: CAISEKGSSYGYTF. The CDR3 region has the DNA TGTGCCATCAGTGAGAAAGGCAGTAGCTATGGCTACACCTTC.

The chain couples TRBV2 to TRBJ2-3; D remains unclear. V lost 5 bases and J lost 2, with 5 bases in between. This CDR3 has 12 amino acids. CDR1 and CDR2 (germline): SNHLY, FYNNEI. DNA for the CDR3: TGTGCCAGCAGTTCAAACACAGATACGCAGTATTTT. Amino acids: CASSSNTDTQYF.

The chain employs TRBV29-1 and TRBJ2-7, with 9 bases fitting TRBD2. V trimming: 5 bases; J trimming: 0 bases; junction bases outside the gene matches: 2. This CDR3 is built from 13 residues. Germline V gene lookup returns CDR1 SQVTM and CDR2 ANQGSEA. The CDR3 loop is CSVPSGNSYEQYF. As DNA, the CDR3 is TGCAGCGTTCCTAGCGGGAACTCCTACGAGCAGTACTTC.

The chain recombines TRBV6-1 with TRBJ1-3, with D maybe TRBD1 (5 bases). V dropped 4 bases and J dropped 0 bases, with 10 bases sitting between them. CDR1 and CDR2 (germline): MNHNS, SASEGT. This CDR3 has 15 residues. CDR3 nucleotide sequence: TGTGCCAGCAGTGCTCCAGGGAGCTCTGGAAACACCATATATTTT. This codes for CASSAPGSSGNTIYF.

The chain links TRBV21-1 to TRBJ1-3; TRBD1, the table's D call, lacks a check against the DNA. TRBV21-1 is assigned pseudogene status. This CDR3 is 11 amino acids long. The CDR3 DNA sequence: TGTGCCAGAGGGGGAGGAAACACCATATATTTT. It encodes CARGGGNTIYF.

The chain couples TRBV7-9 to TRBJ1-2; D remains ambiguous. Germline values: CDR1 SEHNR, CDR2 FQNEAQ (reference sequence). Trimming removed 0 bases at V and 7 bases at J, with 6 bases between. The length of the CDR3 is 12 residues. The CDR3 reads CASSLASIGYTF. DNA of the CDR3: TGTGCCAGCAGCTTAGCGTCGATTGGCTACACCTTC.

The gene calls are TRBV7-9 and TRBJ1-1, with D unclear. CDR3 length: 12 residues. Germline V gene data show CDR1 as SEHNR and CDR2 as FQNEAQ (reference sequence). Trimming pared 5 bases from V and 3 bases from J, leaving 7 bases between. The CDR3 loop reads CASSPHDTEAFF. The CDR3 DNA sequence: TGTGCCAGCAGCCCCCACGACACTGAAGCTTTCTTT.

The chain couples TRBV7-2 to TRBJ2-5, with D unresolved. Germline loops: CDR1 SGHTA, CDR2 FQGNSA. The CDR3 is 14 amino acids. Trimming stripped 2 bases from V and 4 bases from J, with 11 bases between. The CDR3 loop is CASSLTPVGETQYF. The CDR3 DNA reads TGTGCCAGCAGCTTAACCCCAGTGGGAGAGACCCAGTACTTC.

The gene calls are TRBV28 and TRBJ2-7; maybe TRBD2 (6 bases). The CDR3 consists of 14 residues. Trimming took off 3 bases at V and 3 bases at J, with 12 bases between the two ends. Per the germline V gene, CDR1 is MDHEN and CDR2 is SYDVKM. The CDR3 sequence is CASSFGGSGYEQYF. As DNA, the CDR3 is TGTGCCAGCAGTTTTGGAGGGTCGGGCTACGAGCAGTACTTC.

The rearrangement uses TRBV27 and TRBJ2-2; D remains ambiguous. Trimming took off 5 bases at V and 0 bases at J, with 4 bases between the two ends. The CDR3 sequence is 13 residues long. In germline, CDR1 is MNHEY, CDR2 SMNVEV (reference sequence). CDR3 DNA sequence: TGTGCCAGCAGTCTCGCGAACACCGGGGAGCTGTTTTTT. Translating it yields CASSLANTGELFF.

This clone was found a few times. This chain links TRBV7-9 with TRBJ1-2; D is uncertain. The CDR3 length is 15 residues. Trimming stripped 1 base from V and 8 bases from J, with 17 bases between. CDR1 is SEHNR and CDR2 is FQNEAQ in the germline V gene (reference sequence). CDR3 residues: CASSLERRTGGGYTF. The DNA of the CDR3 is TGTGCCAGCAGCTTAGAGCGACGGACCGGTGGAGGCTACACCTTC.

The rearrangement links TRBV6-5 to TRBJ1-1, with D hard to call. The germline CDR1 and CDR2 sequences are MNHEY and SVGAGI. With 6 bases removed from V and 6 bases from J, the gap between germline ends came to 14 bases. The CDR3 length is 13 residues. The CDR3 loop is CASSHLGSSEAFF. For the CDR3, the DNA is TGTGCCAGCAGCCACCTTGGGTCCTCTGAAGCTTTCTTT.

The chain recombines TRBV7-6 with TRBJ2-7; D gene uncertain. Per the germline V gene, CDR1 is SGHVS and CDR2 is FNYEAQ. The CDR3 consists of 14 residues. Trimming removed 1 base from V and 6 bases from J, with 13 bases in between. The DNA for the CDR3 is TGTGCCAGCAGCTTAGGCCTCTCGTCCCTCGAGCAGTACTTC. The encoded protein is CASSLGLSSLEQYF.

The chain is built from TRBV28 and TRBJ2-7, with 9 bases that match TRBD1. Germline CDR1 and CDR2: MDHEN and SYDVKM. Trimming removed 7 bases from V and 6 bases from J; junction bases left unmatched: 19. CDR3 length equals 17 residues. The CDR3 loop is CASTSGQGSGPHIEQYF. As DNA, the CDR3 is TGTGCCAGCACCTCCGGACAGGGGAGCGGGCCGCATATCGAGCAGTACTTC.

J is TRBJ1-2 and V is TRBV11-2; D is uncertain. Germline values: CDR1 SGHAT, CDR2 FQNNGV. Trimming left V 0 bases short and J 7 bases short, with 12 bases between. CDR3 length: 14 residues. DNA of the CDR3: TGTGCCAGCAGCTTAGATCTCTGGGGTGGTGGCTACACCTTC. Its translation: CASSLDLWGGGYTF. The whole variable domain, filled in from reference TRBV11-2 and TRBJ1-2, reads EAGVAQSPRYKIIEKRQSVAFWCNPISGHATLYWYQQILGQGPKLLIQFQNNGVVDDSQLPKDRFSAERLKGVDSTLKIQPAKLEDSAVYLCASSLDLWGGGYTFGSGTRLTVV.

This rearrangement joins TRBV10-2 to TRBJ1-2; TRBD1 agrees at 9 bases. CDR3 size: 15 residues. V shed 3 bases and J 4 bases; nucleotides not matched to a gene: 6. CDR1 and CDR2 (germline): WSHSY, SAAADI. The CDR3 reads CASSEGTGSPYGYTF. CDR3 in DNA: TGCGCCAGCAGTGAAGGGACAGGGTCCCCCTATGGCTACACCTTC.

The V call is TRBV5-4, the J call TRBJ1-1, with D unresolved. The germline gives CDR1 SGHNT, CDR2 YYREEE (reference sequence). The length of the CDR3 is 12 residues. V was shortened by 0 bases and J by 8 bases, with 8 bases between the two germline ends. CDR3 in DNA: TGTGCCAGCAGCTTGGACCCCAGGGAAGCTTTCTTT. Encoded protein: CASSLDPREAFF.

The V gene is TRBV28, the J gene TRBJ1-4; possible D gene TRBD1, 6 bases. V gave up 4 bases and J gave up 1 base, with 13 bases separating them. This CDR3 has 16 residues. Per germline, CDR1 MDHEN and CDR2 SYDVKM. In nucleotides, the CDR3 is TGTGCCAGCAGTTCCCCCGGACAGATAACTAATGAAAAACTGTTTTTT. Its translation is CASSSPGQITNEKLFF.

This clone occurred once. The chain carries TRBV7-9 and TRBJ2-1, with TRBD2 matching over 13 bases. The germline gives CDR1 SEHNR, CDR2 FQNEAQ (reference sequence). Trimming at V came to 5 bases and at J to 8 bases, leaving 15 bases not matched to a gene. This CDR3 region has 18 residues. The CDR3 DNA sequence: TGTGCCAGCAGCAGACGGGGGGGACTAGCGGGACTAAAGGATGAGCAGTTCTTC. Protein sequence: CASSRRGGLAGLKDEQFF.

The chain uses TRBV19 and TRBJ2-7; TRBD1 agrees at 9 bases. This CDR3 is 15 amino acids long. V was pared by 2 bases and J by 4 bases, with 6 bases of the junction left unmatched. Per the germline V gene, CDR1 is LNHDA and CDR2 is SQIVND (reference sequence). The CDR3 sequence is CASSISGQGGYEQYF. The CDR3 coding sequence is TGTGCCAGTAGTATATCGGGACAGGGTGGATACGAGCAGTACTTC. Supplemented by reference TRBV19 and TRBJ2-7, the full variable domain reads DGGITQSPKYLFRKEGQNVTLSCEQNLNHDAMYWYRQDPGQGLRLIYYSQIVNDFQKGDIAEGYSVSREKKESFPLTVTSAQKNPTAFYLCASSISGQGGYEQYFGPGTRLTVT.

The chain uses TRBV5-8 and TRBJ2-7; weak D call: TRBD1 (5 bases). Germline CDR1 is SGHTS and CDR2 is YDEGEE. V gave up 2 bases and J gave up 7 bases, with 7 bases separating them. This CDR3 is built from 11 residues. The CDR3 bases are TGTGCCAGCAGCTTCCGGACAGAGCAGTACTTC. It codes for CASSFRTEQYF.

V usage is TRBV12-5 and J usage is TRBJ1-5; 8 nucleotides line up with TRBD1. The CDR3 covers 15 residues. V trimming: 1 base; J trimming: 5 bases; junction bases outside the gene matches: 4. The germline CDR1 and CDR2 sequences are LGHNT and FRNRAP. CDR3 sequence: CASGLDRGRHQPQHF. CDR3 in DNA: TGTGCTAGTGGTTTGGACAGGGGGAGACATCAGCCCCAGCATTTT.